A selection of T cell receptor beta chains follows, all from one sample in a study of T cell responses to AZD1222 COVID-19 vaccine. Only in-frame clones appear in the TCRdb table, and some are missing; sequencing was by immunoSEQ multiplex PCR. The profile covers 150,000 to 200,000 clones, with 80% to 95% appearing a single time and 1% taken by the ten largest. Sequencing was performed on peripheral blood, taken 28 days after the second AZD1222 dose. All receptors derive from an adult who received the AZD1222 COVID-19 vaccine. Each CDR3 is given with its conserved first and last residue. Fields, in order: clone size, J gene, V gene, D gene, CDR3 protein, CDR3 DNA. A D gene is named only where the DNA matches it firmly. A row's size may be missing; if present it is once, few, many or a size class.

>.|TRBJ1-2|TRBV5-4|.
CASTSGRQGLDYGYTF
TGTGCCAGCACCTCGGGGAGGCAGGGCCTAGACTATGGCTACACCTTC
>.|TRBJ2-1|TRBV6-5|.
CASSMRDAYNEQFF
TGTGCCAGCAGTATGAGGGACGCCTACAATGAGCAGTTCTTC
>few|TRBJ2-5|TRBV19|TRBD1
CASSIRAGQGVETQYF
TGTGCCAGTAGTATCAGGGCGGGACAGGGTGTAGAGACCCAGTACTTC
>.|TRBJ1-1|TRBV5-6|.
CASSLTQGPNTEAFF
TGTGCCAGCAGCTTAACTCAAGGACCGAACACTGAAGCTTTCTTT
>.|TRBJ1-2|TRBV30|.
CAWSPDGYGYTF
TGTGCCTGGAGCCCTGACGGCTATGGCTACACCTTC
>.|TRBJ2-3|TRBV10-3|TRBD2
CAISTSAASGTTDTQYF
TGTGCCATCAGTACCAGCGCGGCTAGCGGGACCACAGATACGCAGTATTTT
>.|TRBJ2-7|TRBV6-2/TRBV6-3|.
CASSYSPVLNEQYF
TGTGCCAGCAGTTACTCCCCGGTTCTGAACGAGCAGTACTTC
>.|TRBJ1-2|TRBV6-5|TRBD1
CASRTGAIYGYTF
TGTGCCAGCAGGACAGGGGCCATCTATGGCTACACCTTC
>.|TRBJ1-4|TRBV6-2/TRBV6-3|TRBD1
CASSYFRDSNEKLFF
TGTGCCAGCAGTTACTTCCGGGACAGTAATGAAAAACTGTTTTTT
>few|TRBJ2-5|TRBV18|.
CASSRPQQETQYF
TGTGCCAGCTCACGTCCACAACAAGAGACCCAGTACTTC
>.|TRBJ1-4|TRBV28|.
CASSSLTGRVEKLFF
TGTGCCAGCAGTTCTCTGACGGGGAGGGTTGAAAAACTGTTTTTT
>once|TRBJ1-5|TRBV6-5|.
CASIGGHSNQPQHF
TGTGCCAGCATTGGAGGGCACAGCAATCAGCCCCAGCATTTT
>.|TRBJ1-6|TRBV7-2|TRBD1
CASSQQGASSSPLHF
TGTGCCAGCAGCCAGCAGGGGGCAAGTAGTTCACCCCTCCACTTT
>.|TRBJ2-3|TRBV3-1/TRBV3-2|.
CASSPASGPTDTQYF
TGTGCCAGCAGCCCCGCCAGCGGACCCACAGATACGCAGTATTTT
>.|TRBJ2-5|TRBV6-6|.
CASSYSGRGGETQYF
TGTGCCAGCAGTTACTCGGGACGGGGTGGGGAGACCCAGTACTTC
>once|TRBJ2-2|TRBV5-4|TRBD2
CASSLVGGGFPGELFF
TGTGCCAGCAGCTTGGTAGGCGGGGGATTCCCCGGGGAGCTGTTTTTT
>many|TRBJ1-1|TRBV6-5|.
CASSQRTEAFF
TGTGCCAGCAGTCAGAGAACTGAAGCTTTCTTT
>.|TRBJ2-6|TRBV18|.
CASSPPPWVSGANVLTF
TGTGCCAGCTCACCCCCTCCATGGGTCTCTGGGGCCAACGTCCTGACTTTC
>.|TRBJ1-3|TRBV7-9|.
CASSRETNTIYF
TGTGCCAGCAGCAGGGAGACAAACACCATATATTTT
>.|TRBJ1-5|TRBV23-1|.
CASRPVRSNQPQHF
TGCGCCAGCCGACCAGTCAGAAGCAATCAGCCCCAGCATTTT
>.|TRBJ2-7|TRBV10-3|TRBD1
CAIGDRAVYEQYF
TGTGCCATCGGGGACAGGGCAGTCTACGAGCAGTACTTC
>once|TRBJ2-6|TRBV11-2|TRBD1
CASSSVRDRVSGANVLTF
TGTGCCAGCAGCTCCGTCCGGGACAGGGTCTCCGGGGCCAACGTCCTGACTTTC
>.|TRBJ1-5|TRBV4-2|.
CASSQDKTRNQPQHF
TGTGCCAGCAGCCAAGATAAGACACGCAATCAGCCCCAGCATTTT
>.|TRBJ1-5|TRBV5-1|.
CASSLSWDNQPQHF
TGCGCCAGCAGCCTCTCCTGGGACAATCAGCCCCAGCATTTT
>.|TRBJ2-1|TRBV3-1/TRBV3-2|TRBD2
CASSRTSGGHNEQFF
TGTGCCAGCAGCCGTACTAGCGGGGGGCACAATGAGCAGTTCTTC
>once|TRBJ2-3|TRBV27|.
CASSAYSLTDTQYF
TGTGCCAGCAGTGCTTATAGTCTGACAGATACGCAGTATTTT
>.|TRBJ2-7|TRBV4-1|.
CASSQAAQGAGIYEQYF
TGCGCCAGCAGCCAAGCGGCCCAGGGAGCCGGAATTTACGAGCAGTACTTC
>.|TRBJ1-1|TRBV5-1|.
CASSPDSQGFAFF
TGCGCCAGCAGCCCGGACTCCCAGGGGTTCGCTTTCTTT
>.|TRBJ2-2|TRBV2|.
CASSELGGATTGELFF
TGTGCCAGCAGTGAATTGGGGGGGGCCACCACCGGGGAGCTGTTTTTT
>.|TRBJ1-4|TRBV7-2|TRBD1
CASSMDRDNEKLFF
TGTGCCAGCAGCATGGACAGGGATAATGAAAAACTGTTTTTT
>.|TRBJ1-6|TRBV27|.
CASSLSRAADSPLHF
TGTGCCAGCAGTTTATCCAGGGCCGCTGATTCACCCCTCCACTTT
>.|TRBJ1-1|TRBV28|.
CASSPGQPNTEAFF
TGTGCCAGCTCCCCTGGACAGCCGAACACTGAAGCTTTCTTT
>.|TRBJ1-3|TRBV19|TRBD1
CASSPDRGFMNTIYF
TGTGCCAGTAGTCCCGACAGGGGGTTTATGAACACCATATATTTT
>.|TRBJ1-5|TRBV15|.
CATSRQSYSNQPQHF
TGTGCCACCAGCAGGCAGAGTTATAGCAATCAGCCCCAGCATTTT
>.|TRBJ1-5|TRBV27|TRBD1
CASSLSEGARQPQHF
TGTGCCAGCAGTTTATCGGAGGGGGCGAGGCAGCCCCAGCATTTT
>.|TRBJ1-5|TRBV28|.
CASTTPRGSSPPQHF
TGTGCCAGCACTACACCAAGGGGCAGTAGCCCGCCCCAGCATTTT
>.|TRBJ2-2|TRBV6-5|.
CASSYGGAGTGELFF
TGTGCCAGCAGTTACGGCGGGGCGGGCACCGGGGAGCTGTTTTTT
>.|TRBJ1-1|TRBV19|.
CASSEQTNTEAFF
TGTGCCAGTAGTGAACAGACGAACACTGAAGCTTTCTTT
>.|TRBJ1-3|TRBV3-1/TRBV3-2|.
CASSQGVTVGNTIYF
TGTGCCAGCAGCCAAGGGGTGACAGTTGGAAACACCATATATTTT
>once|TRBJ1-1|TRBV7-6|TRBD1
CASSLRTGEGTEAFF
TGTGCCAGCAGCCTCCGGACAGGGGAAGGCACTGAAGCTTTCTTT
>.|TRBJ2-2|TRBV3-1/TRBV3-2|.
CASSDGSGTGELFF
TGTGCCAGCAGCGACGGCTCTGGAACCGGGGAGCTGTTTTTT
>.|TRBJ2-7|TRBV4-2|TRBD1
CASSRDSVTYEQYF
TGTGCCAGCAGCAGGGACAGCGTCACCTACGAGCAGTACTTC
>.|TRBJ2-1|TRBV2|.
CASSRTVHDNEQFF
TGTGCCAGCAGCCGGACAGTTCACGACAATGAGCAGTTCTTC
>.|TRBJ2-7|TRBV19|TRBD1
CASSTPEGTGKYEQYF
TGTGCCAGTAGTACTCCTGAGGGGACAGGCAAATACGAGCAGTACTTC
>.|TRBJ1-2|TRBV4-2|.
CASSQERSYGYTF
TGTGCCAGCAGCCAAGAAAGGAGCTATGGCTACACCTTC
>.|TRBJ2-3|TRBV6-2/TRBV6-3|.
CASSYSGGHSTDTQYF
TGTGCCAGCAGTTACTCGGGGGGACATAGCACAGATACGCAGTATTTT
>.|TRBJ2-5|TRBV3-1/TRBV3-2|TRBD1
CASSQGAGGRDQETQYF
TGTGCCAGCAGCCAAGGGGCAGGGGGCAGGGACCAAGAGACCCAGTACTTC
>.|TRBJ1-1|TRBV6-2/TRBV6-3|.
CASSHPRGRTNTEAFF
TGTGCCAGCAGCCATCCCCGGGGACGGACGAACACTGAAGCTTTCTTT